This TCR beta chain appears in the sequencing data of a study of blood T cells in healthy people across ages. Across the whole study: About one barcoded beta molecule per two T cells was the capture yield of template switching.

Alongside a J-beta primer mix, a sample-barcoded 5' primer served in a second PCR lasting roughly 7 to 12 cycles. TCRdb reprocessed the 5' RACE reads with MiXCR, giving one entry per CDR3 protein. The sample yields some 730,000 distinct CDR3 sequences, approximately 22% seen once. Germline CDR1 is SGDLS and CDR2 is YYNGEE. The CDR3 covers 16 residues. Germline trimming cut 3 bases from V and 4 bases from J; bases unmatched to any gene: 5. Points from the study as a whole: Estimated diversity that came from one million T cells was considered an underestimate. Strong correlation linked observed beta diversity and percent naive T cells. Bulk PBMC profiling left naive and antigen-experienced comparisons inconclusive.

In regard to this clonotype: Antigen specificity is unknown.

The sample was blood. The clonotype originates from a man between 65 and 85 years old in good health. This chain links TRBV9 with TRBJ2-2; 11 bases line up with TRBD2. The CDR3 DNA is TGTGCCAGCAGCGCCTTAGCGGGAGGGGTCACCGGGGAGCTGTTTTTT. Translation: CASSALAGGVTGELFF. Filled out from reference TRBV9 and TRBJ2-2, the complete variable domain reads DSGVTQTPKHLITATGQRVTLRCSPRSGDLSVYWYQQSLDQGLQFLIQYYNGEERAKGNILERFSAQQFPDLHSELNLSSLELGDSALYFCASSALAGGVTGELFFGEGSRLTVL.